This T cell receptor beta chain derives from a study of siplizumab effects on memory and regulatory T cells. Study-level results: A major contribution to the alloresponse seemed to be made by naive T cells, which seemed more diverse than memory cells. Siplizumab conditions gave an average of around 65% Treg-derived mappable alloreactive CD4+ clones, versus 25% to 30% for controls. Sequences below about 10^-5 frequency were poorly captured, limiting mapping of alloreactive clones.

This clone appeared a few times. The antigen remains undetermined. Clones were read by immunoSEQ multiplex PCR, and TCRdb kept only the in-frame ones, dropping some. The repertoire consists of around 20,000 clones, with 46% occurring once and the leading ten covering about 5.3%. Coculturing was carried out on the mixed lymphocyte reaction cells. It lasted more than 5 days and was done at 37°C. Violet Dye was applied to stimulator PBMCs and CFSE to responder PBMCs before a 1:1 mix. The CDR3 sequence is 11 residues long. V lost 6 bases, J lost 7 bases, and 9 bases lay in between. Germline CDR1 and CDR2: DFQATT and SNEGSKA (reference sequence).

Sequences were obtained from CFSE-low (dividing) CD4+ T cells sorted from an allogeneic mixed lymphocyte reaction. The chain joins TRBV20-1 to TRBJ1-4; D is perhaps TRBD1 (5 bases). This TCR derives from a human donor in good health; the cells came from an allogeneic mixed lymphocyte reaction. The chain's CDR3 is CSARRGEKLFF. The DNA for the CDR3 is TGCAGTGCAAGGAGGGGTGAAAAACTGTTTTTT.